These 24 T cell receptor beta chains were all obtained from the same sample, sequenced in a study of PD-1 blockade in mismatch repair-deficient tumors. TCRdb keeps only in-frame clones here, not all; method: immunoSEQ multiplex PCR. The sample records 120,000 or so clones, approximately 90% being singletons. The sample in question was peripheral blood, obtained 44 weeks after starting pembrolizumab. These receptors were taken from an adult with mismatch repair-deficient cancer.

The rearrangement joins TRBV7-9 to TRBJ2-5; no clear D gene. CDR1 is SEHNR and CDR2 is FQNEAQ in the germline V gene (reference sequence). The CDR3 consists of 13 residues. V was trimmed by 5 bases and J by 1 base, leaving 8 bases between them. The CDR3 spells CASSPTIQETQYF. CDR3 bases: TGTGCCAGCAGCCCGACCATCCAAGAGACCCAGTACTTC.

The gene calls are TRBV30 and TRBJ2-7; possible D gene TRBD2, 6 bases. Germline V gives CDR1 GTSNPN, CDR2 SVGIG (reference sequence). The CDR3 is 13 amino acids. V was cut by 6 bases and J by 1 base, with 13 bases left in between. The DNA of the CDR3 is TGTGCCTGCTCCTCTAGCGCTTCCTACGAGCAGTACTTC. This gives the protein CACSSSASYEQYF.

Comment on this clone: The junction departs from the called germline gene at one end, perhaps through a read error. The chain has TRBV2 and TRBJ2-7; D call uncertain. Germline CDR1 reads SNHLY; CDR2 reads FYNNEI. CDR3 length: 12 residues. The CDR3, as DNA: TGTGCCAGCAGGGAAGACACCTACGAGCAGTACTTC. Its translation: CASREDTYEQYF.

V gene TRBV6-6 combines with J gene TRBJ2-1; 8 bases line up with TRBD2. Germline V CDR1 and CDR2: MNHNY, SVGAGI (reference sequence). Trimming removed 2 bases from V and 3 bases from J; junction bases left unmatched: 6. This CDR3 spans 16 amino acids. The CDR3 is CASSYRSSGLYNEQFF. For the CDR3, the DNA is TGTGCCAGCAGTTACAGGTCTAGCGGGCTCTACAATGAGCAGTTCTTC.

This clone occurred a few times. The rearrangement links TRBV7-9 to TRBJ2-5, with a weak D call TRBD2 (5 bases). Germline V gene data show CDR1 as SEHNR and CDR2 as FQNEAQ (reference sequence). This CDR3 is 13 amino acids long. V was clipped by 1 base and J by 7 bases, with 10 bases between them. The CDR3 DNA sequence: TGTGCCAGCAGCTTAGTGGGAGATGGGACCCAGTACTTC. This translates into CASSLVGDGTQYF.

V and J are TRBV6-5 and TRBJ1-5, with TRBD1 matching 8 bases. Trimming removed 4 bases from V and 10 bases from J; junction bases left unmatched: 9. The germline CDR1 and CDR2 sequences are MNHEY and SVGAGI. This CDR3 has 14 amino acids. The CDR3 loop is CASSSGTGSRPQHF. CDR3 DNA: TGTGCCAGCAGTTCCGGGACAGGTTCAAGACCCCAGCATTTT.

V gene TRBV27 combines with J gene TRBJ1-1; the D gene is possibly TRBD1 (5 bases). The CDR3 is 14 residues long. Trimming cost V 7 bases and J 0 bases, with 12 bases left between them. Looked up from germline, CDR1 is MNHEY and CDR2 is SMNVEV (reference sequence). CDR3 nucleotides: TGTGCCAGCACCTTAGGGACTCTGAACACTGAAGCTTTCTTT. Translating gives CASTLGTLNTEAFF.

This chain links TRBV6-6 with TRBJ2-6; 12 bases map to TRBD1. Germline trimming cut 7 bases from V and 2 bases from J; bases unmatched to any gene: 3. The CDR3 runs 16 residues. Germline CDR1 MNHNY, CDR2 SVGAGI (reference sequence). The CDR3 sequence is CASKGQGAPGANVLTF. For the CDR3, the DNA is TGTGCCAGCAAGGGACAGGGGGCGCCTGGGGCCAACGTCCTGACTTTC.

The rearrangement uses TRBV18 and TRBJ1-1; 8 bases agree with TRBD1. The CDR3 is 15 amino acids. Germline CDR1 is KGHSH and CDR2 is LQKENI. V dropped 3 bases and J dropped 1; count of bases not matched to a gene: 4. This CDR3 is CASSPRDRQNTEAFF. As DNA, the CDR3 is TGTGCCAGCTCACCGAGGGACAGGCAGAACACTGAAGCTTTCTTT.

The chain has TRBV27 and TRBJ2-5; no reliable D call. This CDR3 has 14 residues. Germline lookup yields CDR1 MNHEY and CDR2 SMNVEV (reference sequence). Trimming took 0 bases from V and 4 from J, leaving 9 bases between them. In nucleotides, the CDR3 is TGTGCCAGCAGTTTATCGGACGCTCGAGAGACCCAGTACTTC. Its translation is CASSLSDARETQYF.

The chain employs TRBV10-3 and TRBJ1-4; TRBD1 matches at 9 bases. Germline CDR1 is ENHRY and CDR2 is SYGVKD. With 0 bases clipped from V and 9 bases from J, the junction kept 2 bases outside the gene matches. The CDR3 runs to 14 residues. The CDR3, as DNA: TGTGCCATCAGTGAGTCCGGACAGGGGAAAAAACTGTTTTTT. Protein sequence: CAISESGQGKKLFF.

The rearrangement joins TRBV11-2 to TRBJ2-1; 11 bases map to TRBD1. V gave up 4 bases and J gave up 6 bases; unmatched junction bases: 2. In germline, CDR1 is SGHAT, CDR2 FQNNGV. CDR3 length equals 14 residues. The CDR3 nucleotides are TGTGCCAGCAGCTACGGGACAGGGGGCAATGAGCAGTTCTTC. Translating it yields CASSYGTGGNEQFF.

The chain is built from TRBV10-3 and TRBJ2-2; D not resolved. With 3 bases removed from V and 7 bases from J, the gap between germline ends came to 3 bases. The CDR3 loop spans 11 amino acids. Germline CDR1 is ENHRY and CDR2 is SYGVKD. CDR3 amino acids: CAISDGGELFF. CDR3 nucleotide sequence: TGTGCCATCAGTGACGGCGGGGAGCTGTTTTTT.

In this sample, this clone turned up once. The chain employs TRBV4-1 and TRBJ2-5, with TRBD2 matching over 14 bases. Per germline, CDR1 MGHRA and CDR2 YSYEKL. The CDR3 runs 16 residues. V gave up 3 bases and J gave up 4 bases; unmatched junction bases: 4. CDR3 region: CASSHEGLAGAETQYF. The CDR3 DNA reads as TGCGCCAGCAGCCATGAGGGACTAGCGGGAGCAGAGACCCAGTACTTC.

The rearrangement joins TRBV4-1 to TRBJ2-1; 7 nucleotides line up with TRBD2. This CDR3 has 15 amino acids. Germline lookup yields CDR1 MGHRA and CDR2 YSYEKL. Trimming at V came to 4 bases and at J to 3 bases, leaving 6 bases not matched to a gene. Here the CDR3 DNA reads TGCGCCAGCAGCCTGACTAGCATACTCTACAATGAGCAGTTCTTC. As protein: CASSLTSILYNEQFF.

This rearrangement joins TRBV10-2 to TRBJ2-1; 7 nucleotides align to TRBD2. After removal of 2 bases from V and 8 bases from J, the junction contained 3 bases not matched to a gene. CDR3 size: 13 residues. Per the germline V gene, CDR1 is WSHSY and CDR2 is SAAADI. This chain's CDR3 is CASSETAGYEQFF. DNA for the CDR3: TGCGCCAGCAGTGAGACAGCGGGGTATGAGCAGTTCTTC.

This chain connects TRBV19 to TRBJ2-1; D is uncertain. The CDR3 contains 15 residues. CDR1 and CDR2 from the germline V gene are LNHDA and SQIVND (reference sequence). Trimming shortened V by 3 bases and J by 0 bases, and 9 bases separated the two germline ends. The CDR3 coding sequence is TGTGCCAGTAGTATCTACCGGAGCTCCTACAATGAGCAGTTCTTC. Amino acid sequence: CASSIYRSSYNEQFF.

V gene TRBV25-1 combines with J gene TRBJ1-5; possibly TRBD1 for D (5 bases). Trimming removed 4 bases at V and 7 bases at J, with 11 bases between. Germline V gene lookup returns CDR1 MGHDK and CDR2 SYGVNS. This CDR3 contains 13 residues. CDR3 amino acids: CASSVSGRQPQHF. The CDR3 DNA sequence: TGTGCCAGCAGTGTTTCGGGGCGGCAGCCCCAGCATTTT.

This chain links TRBV28 with TRBJ1-1; D is undetermined. The CDR3 length is 22 residues. The V end lost 7 bases, the J end lost 0 bases, and 36 bases lay between the germline ends. CDR1 is MDHEN, CDR2 SYDVKM, per germline. CDR3 nucleotide sequence: TGTGCCAGCACCTCCCCGCGATTAGGCTCACCCACAATATCACATTTGAACACTGAAGCTTTCTTT. Protein product: CASTSPRLGSPTISHLNTEAFF.

In this sample, this clone turned up once. This sequence joins TRBV4-2 and TRBJ1-1; no definite D call. The CDR3 covers 12 residues. Trimming took off 3 bases at V and 5 bases at J, with 7 bases between the two ends. Germline CDR1 and CDR2: LGHNA and YNFKEQ. This CDR3 reads CASSQPGTEAFF. In DNA form, the CDR3 reads TGTGCCAGCAGCCAGCCCGGGACTGAAGCTTTCTTT.

This chain joins TRBV6-1 and TRBJ2-7; D gene unclear. The CDR3 is 12 amino acids. CDR1 is MNHNS, CDR2 SASEGT, per germline. Trimming removed 7 bases from V and 4 bases from J, with 11 bases in between. For the CDR3, the DNA is TGTGCCAGCAAGGTTAGGACGTACGAGCAGTACTTC. Translation: CASKVRTYEQYF.

This chain links TRBV30 with TRBJ1-4; possible D gene TRBD1, 6 bases. The germline CDR1 and CDR2 sequences are GTSNPN and SVGIG (reference sequence). This CDR3 is built from 15 residues. Trimming removed 4 bases at V and 6 bases at J, with 18 bases between. CDR3 loop: CAWMEFRGLDEKLFF. CDR3 nucleotides: TGTGCCTGGATGGAATTTCGGGGGCTTGATGAAAAACTGTTTTTT.

This clone was observed a single time. This chain connects TRBV5-4 to TRBJ2-3; TRBD2 might be the D (6 bases). Germline values: CDR1 SGHNT, CDR2 YYREEE (reference sequence). The V and J ends lost 0 bases and 4 bases respectively, with 9 bases between them. The CDR3 runs to 14 residues. The CDR3 here is CASSLGSGADTQYF. CDR3 nucleotides: TGTGCCAGCAGCTTGGGATCGGGAGCAGATACGCAGTATTTT. The full variable domain, in which reference TRBV5-4 and TRBJ2-3 provide the parts outside the CDR3, is ETGVTQSPTHLIKTRGQQVTLRCSSQSGHNTVSWYQQALGQGPQFIFQYYREEENGRGNFPPRFSGLQFPNYSSELNVNALELDDSALYLCASSLGSGADTQYFGPGTRLTVL.

The V call is TRBV27, the J call TRBJ2-1; TRBD1 is a possible D gene (6 bases). This CDR3 contains 16 residues. Trimming took off 7 bases at V and 5 bases at J, with 21 bases between the two ends. In germline, CDR1 is MNHEY, CDR2 SMNVEV (reference sequence). CDR3 protein: CASITQGKNWDNEQFF. As DNA, the CDR3 is TGTGCCAGCATAACCCAGGGGAAGAATTGGGACAATGAGCAGTTCTTC.